The 5 T cell receptor beta chains listed next were all sequenced from one sample in a study of cytotoxic CD8 clonotypes in ibrutinib-treated CLL. Measured with immunoSEQ multiplex PCR; TCRdb has only the in-frame clones, and not every one. The sample lists around 310,000 clones, around four fifths occurring once. Source: PBMCs, taken before ibrutinib treatment. Source of these receptors: a human donor with chronic lymphocytic leukemia.

A few counts support this clone. This chain links TRBV13 with TRBJ2-7; 7 bases map to TRBD2. This CDR3 is built from 14 residues. Unmatched junction bases numbered 2, after V lost 0 bases and J lost 3 bases. The germline V gene has CDR1 PRHDT and CDR2 FYEKMQ (reference sequence). DNA for the CDR3: TGTGCCAGCAGCTTAGGGCTAGCGGACTACGAGCAGTACTTC. Translation: CASSLGLADYEQYF.

The chain combines TRBV5-1 with TRBJ2-7; 8 bases are shared with TRBD1. The CDR3 covers 15 residues. The V gene's germline CDR1 is SGHRS and CDR2 YFSETQ. V dropped 0 bases and J dropped 2; count of bases not matched to a gene: 4. The CDR3: CASSLEGQGPYEQYF. For the CDR3, the DNA is TGCGCCAGCAGCTTGGAAGGACAGGGACCCTACGAGCAGTACTTC.

V usage is TRBV28 and J usage is TRBJ1-5; 8 bases match TRBD1. The CDR3 contains 15 residues. V lost 3 bases, J lost 6 bases, and 7 bases stayed unmatched. The germline CDR1 and CDR2 sequences are MDHEN and SYDVKM. The DNA for the CDR3 is TGTGCCAGCAGTTTCGTTCAGGGGGCGCGTCAGCCCCAGCATTTT. Translation: CASSFVQGARQPQHF.

This clone was observed once. J is TRBJ2-7 and V is TRBV27, with 10 bases lining up with TRBD2. Germline loops: CDR1 MNHEY, CDR2 SMNVEV (reference sequence). Trimming removed 2 bases from V and 2 bases from J; junction bases left unmatched: 3. This CDR3 contains 15 residues. In DNA form, the CDR3 reads TGTGCCAGCAGTTTAACTAGCGGGATCCCCTACGAGCAGTACTTC. This codes for CASSLTSGIPYEQYF.

The chain recombines TRBV4-2 with TRBJ2-7, with TRBD2 identical over 7 bases. The CDR3 is made up of 14 amino acids. V gave up 4 bases and J gave up 2 bases; unmatched junction bases: 5. Germline V lookup: CDR1 LGHNA, CDR2 YNFKEQ. CDR3 in DNA: TGTGCCAGCAGCCGCGGGAGCCCGCCCTACGAGCAGTACTTC. This codes for CASSRGSPPYEQYF.